This T cell receptor beta chain was sequenced during a study of response to subunit inactivated influenza vaccine. This clonotype has only a few counts. Its matching antigen is unknown. TCRdb ran MiXCR on the RT-PCR reads and lists one entry per CDR3 protein. The sample has 700,000 to 800,000 distinct CDR3 sequences; 18% are singletons. Study-level results: The authors offered the suggestion that each seasonal influenza vaccination recruits few new T cells.

This CDR3 region has 14 residues. V was cut by 1 base and J by 4 bases, with 10 bases left in between. The chain employs TRBV12-3 or TRBV12-4 and TRBJ1-2, with D possibly matching TRBD1 (5 bases). This clonotype originated in a man aged 45-60 years who received an inactivated influenza vaccine. The sequencing here drew on PBMCs from blood, taken about 5 days after vaccination. This CDR3 reads CASSLGPGTYGYTF. CDR3 DNA: TGTGCCAGCAGTTTAGGGCCAGGGACCTATGGCTACACCTTC.